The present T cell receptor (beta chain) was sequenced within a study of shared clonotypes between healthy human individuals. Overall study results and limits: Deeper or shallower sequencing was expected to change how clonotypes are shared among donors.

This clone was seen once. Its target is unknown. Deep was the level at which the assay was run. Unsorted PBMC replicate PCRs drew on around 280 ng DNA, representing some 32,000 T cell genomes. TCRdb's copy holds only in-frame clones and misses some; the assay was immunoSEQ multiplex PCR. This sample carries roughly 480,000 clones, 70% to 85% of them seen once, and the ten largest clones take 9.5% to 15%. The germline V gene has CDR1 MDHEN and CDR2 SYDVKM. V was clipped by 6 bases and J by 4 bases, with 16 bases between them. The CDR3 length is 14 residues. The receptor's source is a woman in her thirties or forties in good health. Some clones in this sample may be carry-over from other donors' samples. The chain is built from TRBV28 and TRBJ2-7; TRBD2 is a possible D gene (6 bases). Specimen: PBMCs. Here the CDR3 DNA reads TGTGCCAGCAGCCACGGGCGGAGGGTATACGAGCAGTACTTC. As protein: CASSHGRRVYEQYF. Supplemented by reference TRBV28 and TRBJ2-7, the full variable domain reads DVKVTQSSRYLVKRTGEKVFLECVQDMDHENMFWYRQDPGLGLRLIYFSYDVKMKEKGDIPEGYSVSREKKERFSLILESASTNQTSMYLCASSHGRRVYEQYFGPGTRLTVT.